Listed below are T cell receptor beta chains from one sample, sequenced in a study of blood T cell repertoires in COVID-19. Sequencing used immunoSEQ multiplex PCR; TCRdb keeps in-frame clones, though not all of them. The sample lists some 240,000 clones, over 75% occurring once. Sequenced: peripheral blood. These receptors all come from a woman in her 70s with COVID-19, enrolled during active disease. CDR3s include the opening cysteine and the closing phenylalanine or tryptophan. Each record gives: clone size, J gene, D gene, V gene, CDR3 protein, CDR3 DNA. The D gene is left open where the match is weak. For some rows the clone size is stated as once, few or many, or as a class when expanded; others skip it.

clone_size: -
j_call: TRBJ2-1
d_call: TRBD2
v_call: TRBV7-3
cdr3_aa: CASSLTGRLSGREFYNEQFF
cdr3_nt: TGTGCCAGCAGCTTAACAGGGCGACTTAGCGGGAGGGAATTCTACAATGAGCAGTTCTTC

clone_size: -
j_call: TRBJ2-1
d_call: TRBD2
v_call: TRBV29-1
cdr3_aa: CSVGSGNDEQFF
cdr3_nt: TGCAGCGTTGGTAGCGGGAACGATGAGCAGTTCTTC

clone_size: -
j_call: TRBJ2-7
d_call: TRBD2
v_call: TRBV7-2
cdr3_aa: CASSLTSVGLEQYF
cdr3_nt: TGTGCCAGCAGCTTAACTAGCGTTGGATTGGAGCAGTACTTC

clone_size: once
j_call: TRBJ2-4
d_call: -
v_call: TRBV6-2/TRBV6-3
cdr3_aa: CASSYGSGIVQYF
cdr3_nt: TGTGCCAGCAGTTACGGTTCAGGGATCGTTCAGTACTTC

clone_size: -
j_call: TRBJ1-2
d_call: TRBD1
v_call: TRBV18
cdr3_aa: CASSPFRDSPLYTF
cdr3_nt: TGTGCCAGCTCACCATTCCGGGACAGCCCCCTCTACACCTTC

clone_size: -
j_call: TRBJ1-1
d_call: TRBD1
v_call: TRBV3-1/TRBV3-2
cdr3_aa: CASSQVDRRAEAFF
cdr3_nt: TGTGCCAGCAGCCAAGTGGACAGGCGGGCTGAAGCTTTCTTT

clone_size: once
j_call: TRBJ1-5
d_call: -
v_call: TRBV6-2/TRBV6-3
cdr3_aa: CASSMTRQARQPQHF
cdr3_nt: TGTGCCAGCAGTATGACCCGACAGGCACGTCAGCCCCAGCATTTT

clone_size: -
j_call: TRBJ1-1
d_call: -
v_call: TRBV9
cdr3_aa: CASSWVGANTEAFF
cdr3_nt: TGTGCCAGCAGTTGGGTGGGGGCAAACACTGAAGCTTTCTTT

clone_size: -
j_call: TRBJ1-4
d_call: -
v_call: TRBV10-3
cdr3_aa: CAISDGAVKLFF
cdr3_nt: TGTGCCATCAGTGATGGGGCCGTAAAACTGTTTTTT

clone_size: -
j_call: TRBJ2-2
d_call: TRBD1
v_call: TRBV19
cdr3_aa: CASSGTGGYDTGELFF
cdr3_nt: TGTGCCAGTAGTGGGACAGGGGGCTATGACACCGGGGAGCTGTTTTTT

clone_size: -
j_call: TRBJ2-3
d_call: -
v_call: TRBV18
cdr3_aa: CASSPYTGAADTQYF
cdr3_nt: TGTGCCAGCTCACCTTACACTGGAGCCGCGGATACGCAGTATTTT

clone_size: -
j_call: TRBJ1-1
d_call: -
v_call: TRBV24-1
cdr3_aa: CATSERTASEAFF
cdr3_nt: TGTGCCACCAGTGAGCGGACCGCTAGCGAAGCTTTCTTT

clone_size: -
j_call: TRBJ2-1
d_call: -
v_call: TRBV9
cdr3_aa: CASSSRTGAPNEQFF
cdr3_nt: TGTGCCAGCAGCTCCCGGACTGGAGCCCCCAATGAGCAGTTCTTC

clone_size: -
j_call: TRBJ1-1
d_call: TRBD1
v_call: TRBV3-1/TRBV3-2
cdr3_aa: CASSLGQGPAEAFF
cdr3_nt: TGTGCCAGCAGCCTAGGACAGGGTCCCGCTGAAGCTTTCTTT

clone_size: -
j_call: TRBJ1-4
d_call: TRBD1
v_call: TRBV4-3
cdr3_aa: CASSLGQGESNEKLFF
cdr3_nt: TGCGCCAGCAGCTTGGGACAGGGGGAATCAAATGAAAAACTGTTTTTT

clone_size: once
j_call: TRBJ1-2
d_call: -
v_call: TRBV6-1
cdr3_aa: CASSEIVFGGLDGYTF
cdr3_nt: TGTGCCAGCAGTGAAATCGTTTTCGGGGGTCTTGATGGCTACACCTTC

clone_size: -
j_call: TRBJ1-4
d_call: -
v_call: TRBV11-3
cdr3_aa: CASSLNEKLFF
cdr3_nt: TGTGCCAGCAGCCTTAATGAAAAACTGTTTTTT

clone_size: -
j_call: TRBJ1-4
d_call: -
v_call: TRBV6-1
cdr3_aa: CASSESWGEVEKLFF
cdr3_nt: TGTGCCAGCAGTGAATCTTGGGGAGAGGTTGAAAAACTGTTTTTT

clone_size: -
j_call: TRBJ2-3
d_call: -
v_call: TRBV18
cdr3_aa: CASSPLDSTDTQYF
cdr3_nt: TGTGCCAGCTCACCACTAGACTCCACAGATACGCAGTATTTT

clone_size: few
j_call: TRBJ1-2
d_call: -
v_call: TRBV5-4
cdr3_aa: CASSGRAGRRDGYTF
cdr3_nt: TGTGCCAGCAGCGGGCGAGCGGGACGGCGGGATGGCTACACCTTC

clone_size: -
j_call: TRBJ2-3
d_call: TRBD1
v_call: TRBV7-3
cdr3_aa: CASSPGTVTDTQYF
cdr3_nt: TGTGCCAGCAGCCCCGGGACAGTCACAGATACGCAGTATTTT

clone_size: once
j_call: TRBJ1-2
d_call: -
v_call: TRBV4-1
cdr3_aa: CASSQDPRVSGYTF
cdr3_nt: TGCGCCAGCAGCCAAGATCCCAGGGTTTCTGGCTACACCTTC

clone_size: -
j_call: TRBJ2-7
d_call: TRBD2
v_call: TRBV3-1/TRBV3-2
cdr3_aa: CASSPRLAGVYEQYF
cdr3_nt: TGTGCCAGCAGCCCCCGACTAGCGGGAGTCTACGAGCAGTACTTC

clone_size: -
j_call: TRBJ1-5
d_call: -
v_call: TRBV29-1
cdr3_aa: CSVGGQHQPQHF
cdr3_nt: TGCAGCGTTGGTGGGCAGCATCAGCCCCAGCATTTT

clone_size: -
j_call: TRBJ2-3
d_call: TRBD2
v_call: TRBV6-5
cdr3_aa: CASRRAGGTDTQYF
cdr3_nt: TGTGCCAGCAGGAGAGCGGGGGGCACAGATACGCAGTATTTT

clone_size: -
j_call: TRBJ2-7
d_call: -
v_call: TRBV6-5
cdr3_aa: CASTGTYEQYF
cdr3_nt: TGTGCCAGTACAGGGACCTACGAGCAGTACTTC

clone_size: -
j_call: TRBJ2-2
d_call: -
v_call: TRBV7-2
cdr3_aa: CASSLAFSYTGELFF
cdr3_nt: TGTGCCAGCAGCTTAGCTTTTTCCTACACCGGGGAGCTGTTTTTT

clone_size: -
j_call: TRBJ1-2
d_call: TRBD1
v_call: TRBV7-2
cdr3_aa: CASSVPGQGSDGYTF
cdr3_nt: TGTGCCAGCAGCGTACCGGGACAGGGGTCCGATGGCTACACCTTC

clone_size: -
j_call: TRBJ2-3
d_call: -
v_call: TRBV7-9
cdr3_aa: CASSIGAGSTDTQYF
cdr3_nt: TGTGCCAGCAGTATTGGGGCCGGGTCGACAGATACGCAGTATTTT

clone_size: -
j_call: TRBJ1-5
d_call: TRBD1
v_call: TRBV28
cdr3_aa: CASTTGEVQPQHF
cdr3_nt: TGTGCCAGCACAACAGGGGAAGTTCAGCCCCAGCATTTT

clone_size: -
j_call: TRBJ2-3
d_call: -
v_call: TRBV5-6
cdr3_aa: CASSLGRGIDTQYF
cdr3_nt: TGTGCCAGCAGCTTAGGGCGGGGTATAGATACGCAGTATTTT

clone_size: -
j_call: TRBJ2-7
d_call: TRBD1
v_call: TRBV27
cdr3_aa: CASSPWTGLHEQYF
cdr3_nt: TGTGCCAGCAGTCCTTGGACAGGGCTCCACGAGCAGTACTTC

clone_size: -
j_call: TRBJ2-2
d_call: TRBD2
v_call: TRBV4-2
cdr3_aa: CASSQELAGEVGELFF
cdr3_nt: TGTGCCAGCAGCCAGGAACTAGCGGGGGAGGTCGGGGAGCTGTTTTTT

clone_size: -
j_call: TRBJ2-7
d_call: TRBD2
v_call: TRBV7-3
cdr3_aa: CASSKGTITYEQYF
cdr3_nt: TGTGCCAGCAGCAAGGGGACTATCACCTACGAGCAGTACTTC

clone_size: -
j_call: TRBJ1-6
d_call: -
v_call: TRBV30
cdr3_aa: CAWNPDTSSYNSPLHF
cdr3_nt: TGTGCCTGGAATCCGGACACCAGCTCCTATAATTCACCCCTCCACTTT

clone_size: -
j_call: TRBJ1-1
d_call: -
v_call: TRBV7-6
cdr3_aa: CASSPRQANTEAFF
cdr3_nt: TGTGCCAGCAGCCCCCGACAGGCGAACACTGAAGCTTTCTTT

clone_size: -
j_call: TRBJ1-1
d_call: TRBD1
v_call: TRBV27
cdr3_aa: CASSQYGQGTEAFF
cdr3_nt: TGTGCCAGCAGCCAATACGGACAGGGGACTGAAGCTTTCTTT

clone_size: -
j_call: TRBJ1-2
d_call: -
v_call: TRBV27
cdr3_aa: CASSSTGRGYTF
cdr3_nt: TGTGCCAGCAGTTCGACAGGTCGCGGCTACACCTTC

clone_size: once
j_call: TRBJ1-5
d_call: -
v_call: TRBV19
cdr3_aa: CASSRGTRGNQPQHF
cdr3_nt: TGTGCCAGTAGTAGGGGAACGCGGGGCAATCAGCCCCAGCATTTT

clone_size: -
j_call: TRBJ2-3
d_call: TRBD2
v_call: TRBV11-3
cdr3_aa: CASSPGREGTDTQYF
cdr3_nt: TGTGCCAGCAGCCCCGGGCGGGAGGGCACAGATACGCAGTATTTT

clone_size: -
j_call: TRBJ1-2
d_call: -
v_call: TRBV6-2/TRBV6-3
cdr3_aa: CASSYSSGAVIYGYTF
cdr3_nt: TGTGCCAGCAGTTACTCGAGTGGGGCAGTGATCTATGGCTACACCTTC

clone_size: -
j_call: TRBJ1-4
d_call: -
v_call: TRBV29-1
cdr3_aa: CSVGQGNEKLFF
cdr3_nt: TGCAGCGTTGGGCAGGGTAATGAAAAACTGTTTTTT

clone_size: -
j_call: TRBJ2-6
d_call: TRBD1
v_call: TRBV11-3
cdr3_aa: CASSLGGGPSGANVLTF
cdr3_nt: TGTGCCAGCAGCTTAGGAGGGGGCCCCTCTGGGGCCAACGTCCTGACTTTC

clone_size: -
j_call: TRBJ2-5
d_call: TRBD1
v_call: TRBV6-5
cdr3_aa: CASSYPDRVVETQYF
cdr3_nt: TGTGCCAGCAGTTACCCGGACAGGGTCGTCGAGACCCAGTACTTC

clone_size: -
j_call: TRBJ2-5
d_call: TRBD2
v_call: TRBV7-9
cdr3_aa: CASSLTSAQETQYF
cdr3_nt: TGTGCCAGCAGCCTTACTAGCGCCCAAGAGACCCAGTACTTC

clone_size: -
j_call: TRBJ2-2
d_call: -
v_call: TRBV19
cdr3_aa: CASSLPGGGGTGELFF
cdr3_nt: TGTGCCAGTAGTCTCCCAGGGGGCGGGGGCACCGGGGAGCTGTTTTTT

clone_size: -
j_call: TRBJ2-5
d_call: TRBD2
v_call: TRBV7-2
cdr3_aa: CASSLALAGSQETQYF
cdr3_nt: TGTGCCAGCAGCTTAGCGCTAGCGGGGTCCCAAGAGACCCAGTACTTC

clone_size: -
j_call: TRBJ2-2
d_call: TRBD2
v_call: TRBV4-1
cdr3_aa: CASSRLGLEGELGLFF
cdr3_nt: TGCGCCAGCAGCCGCCTTGGACTAGAGGGAGAACTAGGGCTGTTTTTT

clone_size: -
j_call: TRBJ2-7
d_call: TRBD1
v_call: TRBV27
cdr3_aa: CASSLSGTGGIYEQYF
cdr3_nt: TGTGCCAGCAGTTTGTCCGGGACAGGGGGCATCTACGAGCAGTACTTC

clone_size: -
j_call: TRBJ2-1
d_call: -
v_call: TRBV29-1
cdr3_aa: CSVQGRGSYNEQFF
cdr3_nt: TGCAGCGTGCAAGGCCGCGGCTCCTACAATGAGCAGTTCTTC

clone_size: once
j_call: TRBJ1-2
d_call: TRBD1
v_call: TRBV3-1/TRBV3-2
cdr3_aa: CASSPIAGGGYGYTF
cdr3_nt: TGTGCCAGCAGCCCCATCGCAGGGGGCGGTTATGGCTACACCTTC

clone_size: -
j_call: TRBJ1-4
d_call: -
v_call: TRBV7-2
cdr3_aa: CASSLRGGFEKLFF
cdr3_nt: TGTGCCAGCAGCTTGAGGGGGGGATTCGAAAAACTGTTTTTT

clone_size: -
j_call: TRBJ2-1
d_call: TRBD2
v_call: TRBV9
cdr3_aa: CASQFSGGDSYNEQFF
cdr3_nt: TGTGCCAGCCAGTTTAGCGGGGGGGACTCCTACAATGAGCAGTTCTTC

clone_size: -
j_call: TRBJ1-5
d_call: TRBD1
v_call: TRBV29-1
cdr3_aa: CSVVFTGGSRQPQHF
cdr3_nt: TGCAGCGTCGTTTTTACAGGGGGCTCAAGGCAGCCCCAGCATTTT

clone_size: -
j_call: TRBJ1-1
d_call: TRBD1
v_call: TRBV2
cdr3_aa: CASRSDRVTEAFF
cdr3_nt: TGTGCCAGCAGGTCGGACAGGGTCACTGAAGCTTTCTTT

clone_size: -
j_call: TRBJ1-5
d_call: TRBD1
v_call: TRBV5-4
cdr3_aa: CASSLGRGQVGQPQHF
cdr3_nt: TGTGCCAGCAGCTTGGGAAGGGGGCAGGTGGGGCAGCCCCAGCATTTT